This T cell receptor beta chain was identified during a study of cytomegalovirus exposure and HLA in healthy donors. Across the whole study: Early released data comprised some 85 million unique TCRs from HLA-typed donors.

The PCR used 60 Vbeta and 13 Jbeta primers. Libraries were prepared by immunoSEQ multiplex PCR; TCRdb keeps only in-frame clonotypes and omits some of them. The table lists approximately 200,000 clones, just under 80% of them singletons. As regards this clone: The antigen is undetermined.

With 5 bases clipped from V and 1 base from J, the junction kept 3 bases outside the gene matches. CDR1 MNHNS and CDR2 SASEGT come from the germline V gene. This CDR3 is built from 14 residues. In nominal health when sampled, donors likely had unrecorded immune exposures nonetheless. Whole-study findings and limits: High sensitivity and specificity were reportedly achieved when the classifier diagnosed cytomegalovirus status. Under in vitro conditions, three CMV-associated chains were confirmed as specific for CMV antigens.

The chain joins TRBV6-1 to TRBJ1-1, with 8 bases lining up with TRBD1. Sequenced: PBMCs. The clonotype comes from a woman in her twenties or thirties in good health and CMV-seropositive. The CDR3 nucleotides are TGTGCCAGCAGTCCGGGACAGGCGAACACTGAAGCTTTCTTT. Translation gives CASSPGQANTEAFF.